The present T cell receptor beta chain was sequenced within a study of T cell responses to AZD1222 COVID-19 vaccine. Repertoires were generated with immunoSEQ multiplex PCR, while TCRdb's copy carries only in-frame clones and drops some. The data hold about 85,000 clones, with roughly 89% observed a single time. This clone was detected only once. The source is an adult in good health. The sample in question was peripheral blood, obtained on day 0 of AZD1222 vaccination.

The CDR3 region has the DNA TGTGCCAGCAGCCAAGGATGGGCCATATATTTT. This translates into CASSQGWAIYF. This chain uses TRBV3-1 (or the pseudogene TRBV3-2) with TRBJ1-3; D is unresolved. CDR3 length: 11 amino acids. V was cut by 1 base and J by 11 bases, with 6 bases left in between. Germline V gene lookup returns CDR1 LGHDT and CDR2 YNNKEL (reference sequence).